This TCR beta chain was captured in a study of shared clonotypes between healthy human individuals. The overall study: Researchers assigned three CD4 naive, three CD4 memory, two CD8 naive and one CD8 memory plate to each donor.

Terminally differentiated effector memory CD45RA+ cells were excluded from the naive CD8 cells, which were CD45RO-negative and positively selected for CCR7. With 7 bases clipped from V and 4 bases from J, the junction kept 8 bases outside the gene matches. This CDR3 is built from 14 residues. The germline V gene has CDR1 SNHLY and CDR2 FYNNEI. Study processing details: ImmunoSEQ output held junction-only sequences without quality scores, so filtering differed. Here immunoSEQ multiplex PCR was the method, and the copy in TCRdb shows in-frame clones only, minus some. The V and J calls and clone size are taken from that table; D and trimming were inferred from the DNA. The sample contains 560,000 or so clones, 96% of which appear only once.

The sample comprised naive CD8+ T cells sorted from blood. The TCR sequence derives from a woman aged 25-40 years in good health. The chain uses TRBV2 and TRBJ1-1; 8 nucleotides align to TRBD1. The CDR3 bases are TGTGCCAGCATGGGGTATACAGGGGGCACTGAAGCTTTCTTT. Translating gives CASMGYTGGTEAFF.